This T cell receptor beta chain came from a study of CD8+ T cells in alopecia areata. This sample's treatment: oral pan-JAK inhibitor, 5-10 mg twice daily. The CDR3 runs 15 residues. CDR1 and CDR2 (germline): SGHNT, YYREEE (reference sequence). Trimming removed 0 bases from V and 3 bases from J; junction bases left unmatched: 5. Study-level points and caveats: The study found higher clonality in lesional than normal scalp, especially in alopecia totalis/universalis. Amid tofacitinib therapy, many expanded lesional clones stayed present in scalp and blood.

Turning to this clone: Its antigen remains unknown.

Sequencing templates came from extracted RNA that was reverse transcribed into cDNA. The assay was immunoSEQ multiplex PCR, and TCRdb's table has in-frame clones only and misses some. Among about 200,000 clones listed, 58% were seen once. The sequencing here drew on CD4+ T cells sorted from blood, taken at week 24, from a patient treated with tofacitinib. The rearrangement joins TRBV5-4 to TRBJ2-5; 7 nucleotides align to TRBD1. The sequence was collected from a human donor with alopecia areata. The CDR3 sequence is CASSLEGAGEETQYF. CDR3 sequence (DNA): TGTGCCAGCAGCTTGGAGGGGGCAGGGGAAGAGACCCAGTACTTC.